This T cell receptor beta chain derives from a study of human thymus T cells. Study-level findings and limits: Both thymic and peripheral blood repertoires showed apparently biased V and J usage.

Trimming pared 0 bases from V and 5 bases from J, leaving 14 bases between. The CDR3 loop spans 15 amino acids. The germline gives CDR1 LNHDA, CDR2 SQIVND (reference sequence). Corrective heart surgery yielded the resections from which the thymus tissue came. In the case of this clone: Its antigen is as yet unknown.

Generated by immunoSEQ multiplex PCR, the TCRdb table keeps only in-frame clones and is missing some. The sample has some 120,000 clones; about 93% are singletons. The sample was thymus tissue. The rearrangement uses TRBV19 and TRBJ2-7, with unresolved D. The sequence came from a boy under three years old with a congenital heart defect but otherwise immunologically healthy. The CDR3 loop reads CASSIDEEDSNEQYF. The CDR3 nucleotides read TGTGCCAGTAGTATAGACGAGGAAGACTCGAACGAGCAGTACTTC. The full variable domain, in which reference TRBV19 and TRBJ2-7 provide the parts outside the CDR3, is DGGITQSPKYLFRKEGQNVTLSCEQNLNHDAMYWYRQDPGQGLRLIYYSQIVNDFQKGDIAEGYSVSREKKESFPLTVTSAQKNPTAFYLCASSIDEEDSNEQYFGPGTRLTVT.